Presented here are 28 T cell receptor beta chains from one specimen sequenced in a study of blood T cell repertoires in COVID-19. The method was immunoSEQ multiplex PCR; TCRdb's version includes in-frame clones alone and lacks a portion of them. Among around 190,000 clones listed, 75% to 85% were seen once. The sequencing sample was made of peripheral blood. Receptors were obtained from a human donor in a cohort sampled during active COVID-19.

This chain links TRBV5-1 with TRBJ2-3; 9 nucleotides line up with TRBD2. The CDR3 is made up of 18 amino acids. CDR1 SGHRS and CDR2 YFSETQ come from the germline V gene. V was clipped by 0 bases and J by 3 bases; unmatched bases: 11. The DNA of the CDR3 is TGCGCCAGCAGCTTGGGAATTATAGCGGGAGATGTGACAGATACGCAGTATTTT. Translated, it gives CASSLGIIAGDVTDTQYF.

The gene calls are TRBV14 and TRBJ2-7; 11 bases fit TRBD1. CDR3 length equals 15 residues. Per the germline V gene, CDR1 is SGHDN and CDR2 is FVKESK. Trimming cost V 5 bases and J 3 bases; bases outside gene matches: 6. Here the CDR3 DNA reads TGTGCCAGCAGCGTGGCTGGGACAGGGGGCTACGAGCAGTACTTC. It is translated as CASSVAGTGGYEQYF.

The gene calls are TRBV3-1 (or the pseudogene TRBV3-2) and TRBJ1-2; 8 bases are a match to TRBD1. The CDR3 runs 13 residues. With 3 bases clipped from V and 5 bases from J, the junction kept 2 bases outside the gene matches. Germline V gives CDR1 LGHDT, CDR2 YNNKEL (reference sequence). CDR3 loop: CASSQTGEYGYTF. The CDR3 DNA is TGTGCCAGCAGCCAGACAGGGGAGTATGGCTACACCTTC.

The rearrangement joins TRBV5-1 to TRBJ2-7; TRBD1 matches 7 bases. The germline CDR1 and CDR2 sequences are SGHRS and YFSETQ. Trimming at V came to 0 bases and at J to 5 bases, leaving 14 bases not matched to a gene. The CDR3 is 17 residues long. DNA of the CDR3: TGCGCCAGCAGCTTGGCCTCAGCACGACAGGGTCCCCACGAGCAGTACTTC. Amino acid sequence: CASSLASARQGPHEQYF.

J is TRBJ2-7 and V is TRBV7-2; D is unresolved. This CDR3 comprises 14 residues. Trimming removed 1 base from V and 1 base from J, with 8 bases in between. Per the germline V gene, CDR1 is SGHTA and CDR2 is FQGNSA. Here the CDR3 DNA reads TGTGCCAGCAGCTTAGGTTTCAGGTCCTACGAGCAGTACTTC. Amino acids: CASSLGFRSYEQYF.

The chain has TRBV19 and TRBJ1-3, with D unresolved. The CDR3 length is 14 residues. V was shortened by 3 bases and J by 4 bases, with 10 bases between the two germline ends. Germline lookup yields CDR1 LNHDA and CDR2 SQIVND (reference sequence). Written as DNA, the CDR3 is TGTGCCAGTAGTATCGTCTCGGGAGGAAACACCATATATTTT. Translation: CASSIVSGGNTIYF.

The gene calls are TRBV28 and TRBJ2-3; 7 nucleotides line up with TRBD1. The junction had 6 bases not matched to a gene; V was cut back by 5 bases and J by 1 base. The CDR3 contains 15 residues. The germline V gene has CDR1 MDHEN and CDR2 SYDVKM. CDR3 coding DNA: TGTGCCAGCAGTCTACCTCAGGGGGGCACAGATACGCAGTATTTT. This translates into CASSLPQGGTDTQYF.

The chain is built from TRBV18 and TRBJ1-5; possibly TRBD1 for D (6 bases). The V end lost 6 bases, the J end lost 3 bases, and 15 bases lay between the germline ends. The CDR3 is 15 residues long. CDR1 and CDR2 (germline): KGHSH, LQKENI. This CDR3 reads CASSLQGPYNQPQHF. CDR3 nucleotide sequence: TGTGCCAGCTCGCTACAGGGACCATACAATCAGCCCCAGCATTTT.

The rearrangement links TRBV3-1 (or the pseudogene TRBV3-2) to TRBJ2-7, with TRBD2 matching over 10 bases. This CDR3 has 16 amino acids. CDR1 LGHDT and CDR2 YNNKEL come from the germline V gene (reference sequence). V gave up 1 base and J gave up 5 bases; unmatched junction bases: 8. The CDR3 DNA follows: TGTGCCAGCAGCCAAGTATCTAGCGGGAGTCCCCACGAGCAGTACTTC. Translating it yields CASSQVSSGSPHEQYF.

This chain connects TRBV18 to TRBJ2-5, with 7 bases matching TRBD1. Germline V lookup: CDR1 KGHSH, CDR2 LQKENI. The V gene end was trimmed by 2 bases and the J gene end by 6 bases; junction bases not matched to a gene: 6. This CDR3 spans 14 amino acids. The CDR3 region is CASSPDRVQQTQYF. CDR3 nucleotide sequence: TGTGCCAGCTCACCAGACAGGGTCCAGCAGACCCAGTACTTC. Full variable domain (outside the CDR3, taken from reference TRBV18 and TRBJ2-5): NAGVMQNPRHLVRRRGQEARLRCSPMKGHSHVYWYRQLPEEGLKFMVYLQKENIIDESGMPKERFSAEFPKEGPSILRIQQVVRGDSAAYFCASSPDRVQQTQYFGPGTRLLVL.

The CDR3 nucleotides are TGTGCCAGCAGCCAACACCCCGGGAAGGGACTAGCGCAGAACAATGAGCAGTTCTTC. This translates into CASSQHPGKGLAQNNEQFF. The gene calls are TRBV3-1 (or the pseudogene TRBV3-2) and TRBJ2-1; 10 bases are shared with TRBD2. This CDR3 is 19 amino acids long. Germline values: CDR1 LGHDT, CDR2 YNNKEL (reference sequence). Trimming took 2 bases from V and 5 from J; bases not matched to a gene: 15.

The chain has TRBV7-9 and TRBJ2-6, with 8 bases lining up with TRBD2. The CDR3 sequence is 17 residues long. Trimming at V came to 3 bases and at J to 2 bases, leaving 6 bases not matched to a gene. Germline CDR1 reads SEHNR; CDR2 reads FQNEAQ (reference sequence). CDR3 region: CASSFARGLAGANVLTF. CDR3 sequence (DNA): TGTGCCAGCAGCTTCGCCAGGGGACTAGCTGGGGCCAACGTCCTGACTTTC.

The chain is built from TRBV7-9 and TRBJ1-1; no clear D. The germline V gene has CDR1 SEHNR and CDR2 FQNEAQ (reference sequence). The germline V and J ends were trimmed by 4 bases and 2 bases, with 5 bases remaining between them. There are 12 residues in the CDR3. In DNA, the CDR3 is TGTGCCAGCAGCTCCAAAAACACTGAAGCTTTCTTT. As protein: CASSSKNTEAFF.

The CDR3: CASSSAVINQPQHF. The CDR3 DNA sequence: TGTGCCAGCAGTTCCGCAGTTATTAATCAGCCCCAGCATTTT. The chain links TRBV6-2 or TRBV6-3 to TRBJ1-5; D not resolved. Trimming shortened V by 4 bases and J by 4 bases, and 11 bases separated the two germline ends. The germline V gene encodes CDR1 MNHEY and CDR2 SVGEGT. The CDR3 covers 14 residues.

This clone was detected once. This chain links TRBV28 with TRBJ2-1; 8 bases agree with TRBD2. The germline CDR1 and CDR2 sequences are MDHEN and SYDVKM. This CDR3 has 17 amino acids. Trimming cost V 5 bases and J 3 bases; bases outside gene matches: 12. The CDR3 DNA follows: TGTGCCAGCAGTCCCCGGGTCGGAGCGGGAGTCTACAATGAGCAGTTCTTC. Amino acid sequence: CASSPRVGAGVYNEQFF.

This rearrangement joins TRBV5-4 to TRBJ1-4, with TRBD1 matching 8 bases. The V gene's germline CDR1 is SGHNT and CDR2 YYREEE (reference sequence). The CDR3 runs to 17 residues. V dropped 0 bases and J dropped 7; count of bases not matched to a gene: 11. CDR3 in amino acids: CASSLGVVRTGPEKLFF. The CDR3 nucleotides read TGTGCCAGCAGCTTGGGAGTTGTCCGGACAGGGCCTGAAAAACTGTTTTTT.

CDR3 DNA sequence: TGTGCCACCAGCAGCATCAGTCAGGGCGGCTCCTACGAGCAGTACTTC. The encoded protein is CATSSISQGGSYEQYF. V usage is TRBV15 and J usage is TRBJ2-7; possibly TRBD1 for D (5 bases). The CDR3 extends over 16 amino acids. Germline lookup yields CDR1 LNHNV and CDR2 YYDKDF (reference sequence). V lost 3 bases to trimming and J lost 0 bases, with 15 bases between them.

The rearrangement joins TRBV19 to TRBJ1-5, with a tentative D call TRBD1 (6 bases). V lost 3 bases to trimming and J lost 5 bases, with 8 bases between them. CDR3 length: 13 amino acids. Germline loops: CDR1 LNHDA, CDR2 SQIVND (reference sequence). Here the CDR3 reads CASSIQGHQPQHF. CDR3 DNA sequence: TGTGCCAGTAGTATCCAGGGGCATCAGCCCCAGCATTTT.

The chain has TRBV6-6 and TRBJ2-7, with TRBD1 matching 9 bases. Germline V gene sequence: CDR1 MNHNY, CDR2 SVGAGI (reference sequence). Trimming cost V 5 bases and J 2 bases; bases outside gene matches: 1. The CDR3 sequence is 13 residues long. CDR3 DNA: TGTGCCAGCAGTGGGACAGGGACCTACGAGCAGTACTTC. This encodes CASSGTGTYEQYF.

The CDR3 DNA is TGTGCCAGCAGTTTTTTCAGCGCCGCGGTAAATGAGCAGTTCTTC. Protein: CASSFFSAAVNEQFF. The genes are TRBV28 and TRBJ2-1; D gene unclear. V gave up 3 bases and J gave up 7 bases, with 16 bases separating them. The CDR3 has 15 residues. Germline V CDR1 and CDR2: MDHEN, SYDVKM.

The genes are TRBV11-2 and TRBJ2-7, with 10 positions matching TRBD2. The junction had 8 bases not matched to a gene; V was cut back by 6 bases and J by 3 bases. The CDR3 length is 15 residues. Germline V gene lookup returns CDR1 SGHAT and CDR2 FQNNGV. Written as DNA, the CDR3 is TGTGCCAGCAGACGACCGGGACTAGCGAGCTACGAGCAGTACTTC. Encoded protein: CASRRPGLASYEQYF.

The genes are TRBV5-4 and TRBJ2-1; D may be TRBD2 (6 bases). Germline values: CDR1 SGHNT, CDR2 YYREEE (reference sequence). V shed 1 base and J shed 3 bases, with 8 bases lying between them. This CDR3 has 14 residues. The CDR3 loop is CASSLPGGYNEQFF. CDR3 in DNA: TGTGCCAGCAGCTTGCCCGGGGGCTACAATGAGCAGTTCTTC.

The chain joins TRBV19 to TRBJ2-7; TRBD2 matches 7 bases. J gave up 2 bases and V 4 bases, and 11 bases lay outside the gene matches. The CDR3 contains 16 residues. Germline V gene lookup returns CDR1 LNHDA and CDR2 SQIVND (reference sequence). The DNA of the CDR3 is TGTGCCAGTAGTAACCCCGGACTAGAACGGCCCTACGAGCAGTACTTC. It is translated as CASSNPGLERPYEQYF.

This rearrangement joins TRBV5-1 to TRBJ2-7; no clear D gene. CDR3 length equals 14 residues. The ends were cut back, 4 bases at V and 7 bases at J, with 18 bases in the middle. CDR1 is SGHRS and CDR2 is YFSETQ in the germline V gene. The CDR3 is CASSPDPAVLEQYF. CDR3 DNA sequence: TGCGCCAGCAGCCCCGACCCTGCGGTGTTAGAGCAGTACTTC.

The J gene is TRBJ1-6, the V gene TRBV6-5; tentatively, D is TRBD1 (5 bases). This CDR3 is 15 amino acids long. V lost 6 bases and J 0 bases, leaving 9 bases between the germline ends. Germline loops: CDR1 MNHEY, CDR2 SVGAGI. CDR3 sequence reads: CASSRQSSYNSPLHF. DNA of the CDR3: TGTGCCAGCAGCAGACAGAGCTCCTATAATTCACCCCTCCACTTT.

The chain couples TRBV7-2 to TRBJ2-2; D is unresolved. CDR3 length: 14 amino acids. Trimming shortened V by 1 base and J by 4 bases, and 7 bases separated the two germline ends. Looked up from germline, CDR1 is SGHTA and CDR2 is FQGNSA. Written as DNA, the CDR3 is TGTGCCAGCAGCTTAGTTTTTAGCACCGGGGAGCTGTTTTTT. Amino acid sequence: CASSLVFSTGELFF.

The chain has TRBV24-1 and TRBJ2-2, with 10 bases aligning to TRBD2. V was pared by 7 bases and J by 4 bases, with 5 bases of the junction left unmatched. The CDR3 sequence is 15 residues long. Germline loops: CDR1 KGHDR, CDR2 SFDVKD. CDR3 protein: CATSKREGPTGELFF. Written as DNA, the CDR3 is TGTGCCACCAGCAAGCGGGAGGGCCCCACCGGGGAGCTGTTTTTT.

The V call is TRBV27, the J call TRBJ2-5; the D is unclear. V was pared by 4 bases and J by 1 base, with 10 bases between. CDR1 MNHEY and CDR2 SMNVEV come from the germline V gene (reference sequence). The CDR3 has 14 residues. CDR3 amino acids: CASSSRETQETQYF. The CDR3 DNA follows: TGTGCCAGCAGTTCCCGAGAAACCCAAGAGACCCAGTACTTC.